This paragraph reports one TCR beta chain. Germline CDR1 and CDR2: MNHNS and SASEGT. The CDR3 length is 15 residues. The trim removed 1 base at V and 5 bases at J, leaving 5 bases unmatched. Study processing details: Reference gene primer amplification gave nucleated cell count estimates. Clones were sequenced by immunoSEQ multiplex PCR, and TCRdb holds only the in-frame ones, with some missing. V, J and clone size reflect that table, while D and trimming were determined from the DNA. The sample includes 300,000 to 400,000 clones, 91% of them seen just once. This specimen belongs to a study of blood T cell repertoires in COVID-19. In the study overall: Some COVID-19 samples were acute and others convalescent; all came from the United States, Italy and Spain. In each case, the material was cDNA or gDNA derived from T cells, B-cell-depleted T cells, or PBMCs.

This chain uses TRBV6-1 with TRBJ1-1, with TRBD1 identical over 9 bases. This TCR was sampled from a woman aged 18-29 years who had recovered from COVID-19. The source material was peripheral blood. The CDR3 sequence: CASSEEVTGGTEAFF. The CDR3 DNA reads TGTGCCAGCAGTGAAGAAGTGACAGGGGGAACTGAAGCTTTCTTT.